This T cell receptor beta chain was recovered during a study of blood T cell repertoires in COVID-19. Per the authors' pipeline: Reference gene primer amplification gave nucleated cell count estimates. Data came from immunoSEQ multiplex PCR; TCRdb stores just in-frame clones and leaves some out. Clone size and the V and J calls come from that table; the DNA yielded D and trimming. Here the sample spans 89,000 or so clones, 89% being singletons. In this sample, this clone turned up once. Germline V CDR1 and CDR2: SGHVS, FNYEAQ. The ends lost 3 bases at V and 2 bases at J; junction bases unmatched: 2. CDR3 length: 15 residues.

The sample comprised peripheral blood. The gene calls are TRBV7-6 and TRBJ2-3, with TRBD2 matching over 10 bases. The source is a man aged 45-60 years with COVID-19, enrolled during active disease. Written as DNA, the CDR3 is TGTGCCAGCAGCTTTGGGACTAGCGTCACAGATACGCAGTATTTT. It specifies CASSFGTSVTDTQYF.